These T cell receptor beta chains were read from a single sample in a study of blood T cell repertoires in COVID-19. The protocol was immunoSEQ multiplex PCR, while the TCRdb copy is restricted to in-frame clones and leaves out a portion. The table lists around 180,000 clones, around three quarters of them singletons, with about 15% in the top ten. Sample: PBMCs or T cells enriched from blood (not recorded which). The receptors originated from a woman aged 50 to 60 with acute COVID-19. CDR3s include the opening cysteine and the closing phenylalanine or tryptophan. Fields, in order: J gene, CDR3 length, clone size, V gene, D gene, CDR3 DNA, CDR3 protein. A D gene is named only where the DNA matches it firmly. Clone size, where shown, is once, few, many, or a class for clones that have expanded.

>TRBJ1-5|15|NA|TRBV6-1|NA
TGTGCCAGCAGTGAACAGGGCGTCGGGTATCAGCCCCAGCATTTT
CASSEQGVGYQPQHF
>TRBJ2-1|16|once|TRBV4-2|TRBD2
TGTGCCAGCAGCCTACACTTAGCGGGGGGCGAGAATGAGCAGTTCTTC
CASSLHLAGGENEQFF
>TRBJ1-5|16|NA|TRBV3-1/TRBV3-2|TRBD1
TGTGCCAGCAGCCAAAGAGACAGGGTTTGGAATCAGCCCCAGCATTTT
CASSQRDRVWNQPQHF
>TRBJ1-5|13|NA|TRBV12-3/TRBV12-4|NA
TGTGCCAGCAGTCGGACAGGCAATCAGCCCCAGCATTTT
CASSRTGNQPQHF
>TRBJ1-6|15|NA|TRBV4-2|NA
TGTGCCAGCAGCCAAGCGGGTATTTATAATTCACCCCTCCACTTT
CASSQAGIYNSPLHF
>TRBJ1-3|15|once|TRBV7-8|NA
TGTGCCAGCAGCTTAACCATTTCCAAGCGCAACACCATATATTTT
CASSLTISKRNTIYF
>TRBJ1-1|14|NA|TRBV29-1|TRBD1
TGCAGCGTCCGACAGGGGAATGGGAACACTGAAGCTTTCTTT
CSVRQGNGNTEAFF
>TRBJ1-2|14|NA|TRBV7-9|NA
TGTGCCAGCAGCCGGGCGGGGCAGGAGGAAGGCTACACCTTC
CASSRAGQEEGYTF
>TRBJ2-5|16|NA|TRBV19|TRBD2
TGTGCCAGTAGTTCCCCGGGACTAGCGGGAGGAGAGACCCAGTACTTC
CASSSPGLAGGETQYF
>TRBJ1-5|14|NA|TRBV6-5|NA
TGTGCCAGCGCTTACTTGGGGCTCAATCAGCCCCAGCATTTT
CASAYLGLNQPQHF
>TRBJ1-1|15|NA|TRBV7-2|NA
TGTGCCAGCAGCTTACTGGGGGGAATGAACACTGAAGCTTTCTTT
CASSLLGGMNTEAFF
>TRBJ1-1|11|NA|TRBV18|NA
TGTGCCAGCTCACCTGAGACTGAAGCTTTCTTT
CASSPETEAFF
>TRBJ1-2|14|NA|TRBV7-3|NA
TGTGCCAGCAGCTTGACCCCTACAGTGTCCGGCTACACCTTC
CASSLTPTVSGYTF
>TRBJ1-1|13|NA|TRBV3-1/TRBV3-2|TRBD1
TGTGCCAGCAGCCGACGACAGGGGGCTGAAGCTTTCTTT
CASSRRQGAEAFF
>TRBJ1-1|15|NA|TRBV18|NA
TGTGCCAGCTCACGGTGGACCTCGGCGGGGACTGAAGCTTTCTTT
CASSRWTSAGTEAFF
>TRBJ1-2|15|NA|TRBV7-2|NA
TGTGCCACTACTCTTCGTAATAGGGAGAACTATGGCTACACCTTC
CATTLRNRENYGYTF
>TRBJ1-4|13|NA|TRBV30|NA
TGTGCCTGGTCGAGGGGGACGGGTGAAAAACTGTTTTTT
CAWSRGTGEKLFF
>TRBJ2-3|15|few|TRBV2|TRBD1
TGTGCCAGCTACCTCCGGGACAGGGCCACAGATACGCAGTATTTT
CASYLRDRATDTQYF
>TRBJ2-2|16|NA|TRBV18|TRBD1
TGTGCCAGCTCTCAAGGGACAGGGGGCAACACCGGGGAGCTGTTTTTT
CASSQGTGGNTGELFF
>TRBJ1-1|14|many|TRBV19|TRBD1
TGTGCCAGTAGTCGGGAGGGGGCGAGGACTGAAGCTTTCTTT
CASSREGARTEAFF
>TRBJ2-5|14|once|TRBV5-1|NA
TGCGCCAGCAGCTTGGAGGGGACTGCCGTGGCCCAGTACTTC
CASSLEGTAVAQYF
>TRBJ2-4|14|NA|TRBV7-8|NA
TGTGCCAGCAGCTTCCGGACTAGGGGGTACATTCAGTACTTC
CASSFRTRGYIQYF
>TRBJ2-6|15|NA|TRBV28|NA
TGTGCCAGCAGTCATACAGGGAATGGGGCCAACGTCCTGACTTTC
CASSHTGNGANVLTF
>TRBJ1-6|14|few|TRBV5-1|NA
TGCGCCAGCGGCCGGGACACAAATAATTCACCCCTCCACTTT
CASGRDTNNSPLHF
>TRBJ2-1|15|NA|TRBV7-2|NA
TGTGCCAGCAACCTACCCGCGGCCCCTTTCAATGAGCAGTTCTTC
CASNLPAAPFNEQFF
>TRBJ1-1|15|NA|TRBV11-2|NA
TGTGCCAGCAGCTTCCAGGGGACGGTGAACACTGAAGCTTTCTTT
CASSFQGTVNTEAFF
>TRBJ2-1|17|few|TRBV7-9|TRBD2
TGTGCCAGCAGCTTGGGGGGTTCGGGACTAGCGGCCAATGAGCAGTTCTTC
CASSLGGSGLAANEQFF
>TRBJ2-2|15|few|TRBV5-1|TRBD2
TGCGCCAGCAGCCTTAGCGGGGGGGCCTCCGGGGAGCTGTTTTTT
CASSLSGGASGELFF
>TRBJ1-5|14|NA|TRBV5-8|NA
TGTGCCAGCCCATCCCTCCGGGGTAATCAGCCCCAGCATTTT
CASPSLRGNQPQHF
>TRBJ2-2|13|NA|TRBV5-1|NA
TGCGCCAGCAGCCCCAGGGGCCCCGGGGAGCTGTTTTTT
CASSPRGPGELFF
>TRBJ1-1|14|NA|TRBV5-1|NA
TGCGCCAGCAGCTTTGACCCAGGGAACACTGAAGCTTTCTTT
CASSFDPGNTEAFF